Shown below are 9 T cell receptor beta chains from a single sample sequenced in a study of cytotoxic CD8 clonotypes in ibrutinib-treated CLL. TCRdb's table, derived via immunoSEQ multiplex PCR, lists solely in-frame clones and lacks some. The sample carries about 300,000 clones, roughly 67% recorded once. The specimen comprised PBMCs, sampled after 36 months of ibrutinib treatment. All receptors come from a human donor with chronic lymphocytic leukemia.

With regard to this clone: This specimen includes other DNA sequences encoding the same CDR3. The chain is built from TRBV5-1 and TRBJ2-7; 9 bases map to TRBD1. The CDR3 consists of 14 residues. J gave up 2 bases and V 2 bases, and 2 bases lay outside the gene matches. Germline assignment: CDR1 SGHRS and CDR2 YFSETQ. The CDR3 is CASSFRQGAYEQYF. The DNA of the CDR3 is TGCGCCAGCAGCTTTCGACAGGGGGCCTACGAGCAGTACTTC.

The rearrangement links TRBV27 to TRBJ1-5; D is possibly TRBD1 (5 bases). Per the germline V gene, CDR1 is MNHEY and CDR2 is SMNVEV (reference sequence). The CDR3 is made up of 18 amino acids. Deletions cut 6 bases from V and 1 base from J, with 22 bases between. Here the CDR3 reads CASRGTGETGLSNQPQHF. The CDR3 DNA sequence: TGTGCCAGCAGGGGGACTGGCGAAACGGGACTCAGCAATCAGCCCCAGCATTTT.

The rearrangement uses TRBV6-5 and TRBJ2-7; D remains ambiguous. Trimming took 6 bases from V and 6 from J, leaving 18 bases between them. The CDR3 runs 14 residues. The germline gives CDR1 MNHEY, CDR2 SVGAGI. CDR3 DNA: TGTGCCAGCAGCATAGGACGGGTCTTGGGCGAGCAGTACTTC. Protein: CASSIGRVLGEQYF.

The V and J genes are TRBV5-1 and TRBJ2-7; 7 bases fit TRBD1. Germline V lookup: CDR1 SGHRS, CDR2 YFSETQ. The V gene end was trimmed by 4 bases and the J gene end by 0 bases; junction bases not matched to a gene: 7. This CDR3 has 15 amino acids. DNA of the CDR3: TGCGCCAGCAGCCGCTCACAGGGGCTCTCCTACGAGCAGTACTTC. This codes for CASSRSQGLSYEQYF.

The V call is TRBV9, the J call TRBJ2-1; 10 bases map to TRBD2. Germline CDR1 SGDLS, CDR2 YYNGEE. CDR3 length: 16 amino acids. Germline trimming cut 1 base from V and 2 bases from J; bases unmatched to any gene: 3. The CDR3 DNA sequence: TGTGCCAGCAGCGTACTAGCGGGAGCTGCCTACAATGAGCAGTTCTTC. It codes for CASSVLAGAAYNEQFF. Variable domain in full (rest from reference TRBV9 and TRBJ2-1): DSGVTQTPKHLITATGQRVTLRCSPRSGDLSVYWYQQSLDQGLQFLIQYYNGEERAKGNILERFSAQQFPDLHSELNLSSLELGDSALYFCASSVLAGAAYNEQFFGPGTRLTVL.

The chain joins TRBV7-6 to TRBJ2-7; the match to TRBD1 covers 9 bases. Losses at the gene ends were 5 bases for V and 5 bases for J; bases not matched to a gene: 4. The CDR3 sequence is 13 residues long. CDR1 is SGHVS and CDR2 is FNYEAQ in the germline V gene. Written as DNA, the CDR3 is TGTGCCAGCAGCAGGGACAGGGTCAACGAGCAGTACTTC. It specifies CASSRDRVNEQYF.

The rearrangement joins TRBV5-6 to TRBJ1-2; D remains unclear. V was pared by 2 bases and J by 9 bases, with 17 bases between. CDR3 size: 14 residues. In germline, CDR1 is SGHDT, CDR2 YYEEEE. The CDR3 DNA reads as TGTGCCAGCAGCTTTGGTCTGGGTTTCTGGAGCTACACCTTC. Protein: CASSFGLGFWSYTF. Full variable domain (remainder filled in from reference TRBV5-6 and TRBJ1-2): DAGVTQSPTHLIKTRGQQVTLRCSPKSGHDTVSWYQQALGQGPQFIFQYYEEEERQRGNFPDRFSGHQFPNYSSELNVNALLLGDSALYLCASSFGLGFWSYTFGSGTRLTVV.

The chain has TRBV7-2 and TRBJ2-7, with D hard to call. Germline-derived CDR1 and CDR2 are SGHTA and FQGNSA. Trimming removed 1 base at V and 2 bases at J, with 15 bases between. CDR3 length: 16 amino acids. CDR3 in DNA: TGTGCCAGCAGCTTAGATAAACAGCTTACCCCCTACGAGCAGTACTTC. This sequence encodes CASSLDKQLTPYEQYF.

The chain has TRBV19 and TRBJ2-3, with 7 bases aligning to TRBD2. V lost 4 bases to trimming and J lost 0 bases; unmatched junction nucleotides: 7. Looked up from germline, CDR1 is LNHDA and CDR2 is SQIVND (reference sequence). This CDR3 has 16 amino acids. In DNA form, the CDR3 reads TGTGCCAGTAGTAGCCCTAGCGGTGCTAGCACAGATACGCAGTATTTT. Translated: CASSSPSGASTDTQYF.